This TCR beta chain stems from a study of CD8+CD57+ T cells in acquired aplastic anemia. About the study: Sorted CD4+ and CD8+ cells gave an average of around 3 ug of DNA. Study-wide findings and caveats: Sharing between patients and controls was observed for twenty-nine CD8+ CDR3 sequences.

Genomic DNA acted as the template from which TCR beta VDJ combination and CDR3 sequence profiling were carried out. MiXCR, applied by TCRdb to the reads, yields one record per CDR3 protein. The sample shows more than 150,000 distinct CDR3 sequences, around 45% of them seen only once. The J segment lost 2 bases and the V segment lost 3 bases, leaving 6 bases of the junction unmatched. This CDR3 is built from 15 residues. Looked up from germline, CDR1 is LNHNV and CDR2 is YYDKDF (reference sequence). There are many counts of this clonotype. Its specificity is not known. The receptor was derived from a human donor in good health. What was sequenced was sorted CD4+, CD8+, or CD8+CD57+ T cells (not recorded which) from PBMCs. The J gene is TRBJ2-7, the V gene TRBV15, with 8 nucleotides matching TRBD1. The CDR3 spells CATSREGTGPYEQYF. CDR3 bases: TGTGCCACCAGCAGGGAGGGGACAGGACCCTACGAGCAGTACTTC.